This T cell receptor (beta chain) was observed in a study of T cell repertoires in aging, cancer and after chemotherapy. TCR beta rearrangements were amplified from peripheral blood genomic DNA. A mixed TRB-A/B primer pool amplified rearranged TRB by multiplex touch-down PCR. One entry per CDR3 protein results from TCRdb running MiXCR on the multiplex PCR reads. The table lists some 7,000 distinct CDR3 sequences, about 38% of them singletons, with more than 13% in the top ten. Germline V gene data show CDR1 as ENHRY and CDR2 as SYGVKD. This CDR3 has 14 amino acids. V lost 2 bases, J lost 8 bases, and 15 bases lay in between. This clonotype appeared a few times.

The rearrangement joins TRBV10-3 to TRBJ1-2; D remains unclear. The receptor's source is a human donor in good health. The sample comprised blood. CDR3 in DNA: TGTGCCATCAGTGAGGCACGTGAGGCCGAGGGCTACACCTTC. It encodes CAISEAREAEGYTF.